This is a list of T cell receptor beta chains from one sample in a study of beta chain features in type 1 diabetes. The method was immunoSEQ multiplex PCR; TCRdb's version includes in-frame clones alone and lacks a portion of them. The data hold around 360,000 clones, with around 13% observed a single time. Sequencing was carried out using naive CD4+ T cells from blood. The receptors originated from a woman aged 18-29 years with type 1 diabetes. Both conserved end residues are part of each CDR3. Each record gives: V gene, D gene, clone size, J gene, CDR3 DNA, CDR3 protein. The D gene is left open where the match is weak. Size values are once, few and many counts, or a class for expanded clones, and some rows have none.

TRBV5-1	TRBD2	-	TRBJ2-1	TGCGCCAGCAGTCCGGTACTAGCGGGAGGAGGGAATGAGCAGTTCTTC	CASSPVLAGGGNEQFF
TRBV4-1	TRBD1	-	TRBJ1-1	TGCGCCAGCAGCCATTCCCGACGGGACAGGGGGAACACTGAAGCTTTCTTT	CASSHSRRDRGNTEAFF
TRBV6-5	-	few	TRBJ2-7	TGTGCCAGCAGCCCGACTCCTAGCTCCTACGAGCAGTACTTC	CASSPTPSSYEQYF
TRBV18	TRBD1	-	TRBJ1-6	TGTGCCAGCTCACCCTCCTTTCAGGGGGCTGTTGGTTCACCCCTCCACTTT	CASSPSFQGAVGSPLHF
TRBV7-2	TRBD2	-	TRBJ2-7	TGTGCCAGCAGCTTATTGGGGGGGAACTACGAGCAGTACTTC	CASSLLGGNYEQYF
TRBV11-2	TRBD1	-	TRBJ2-1	TGTGCCAGCAGCTTAGGGACAGGGGTAGACAATGAGCAGTTCTTC	CASSLGTGVDNEQFF
TRBV7-2	TRBD1	-	TRBJ2-5	TGTGCCAGCAGCCGAGAATCCGGGACAGGGGCAGAGACCCAGTACTTC	CASSRESGTGAETQYF
TRBV20-1	-	-	TRBJ1-2	TGCAGTGCTAGGGACAGCTACACCTTC	CSARDSYTF
TRBV4-3	-	-	TRBJ2-6	TGCGCCAGCAGCCAAAGCGGGCAGGTCGGGGCTGGGGCCAACGTCCTGACTTTC	CASSQSGQVGAGANVLTF
TRBV29-1	TRBD1	few	TRBJ1-5	TGCAGCGTCAAAGGGACAGGGGGGTCGGGGCAGCCCCAGCATTTT	CSVKGTGGSGQPQHF
TRBV11-1	TRBD2	few	TRBJ2-1	TGTGCCAGCAGAGTAAGCGGGACGAGCTCCTACAATGAGCAGTTCTTC	CASRVSGTSSYNEQFF
TRBV7-9	-	few	TRBJ1-6	TGTGCCAGCAGCTCCGTGGACAGCAACAATTCACCCCTCCACTTT	CASSSVDSNNSPLHF
TRBV7-2	-	few	TRBJ1-1	TGTGCCAGCAGCACTCGCGAATTGACAGTGAACACTGAAGCTTTCTTT	CASSTRELTVNTEAFF
TRBV19	-	-	TRBJ2-1	TGTGCCAGTAGTATACAAAACTCCTACAATGAGCAGTTCTTC	CASSIQNSYNEQFF
TRBV5-4	-	-	TRBJ2-5	TGTGCCAGCAGCTTTAGGAGGGGACAAGAGACCCAGTACTTC	CASSFRRGQETQYF
TRBV6-6	-	few	TRBJ1-3	TGTGCCAGCAGTTACGGACAGAGCTCTGGAAACACCATATATTTT	CASSYGQSSGNTIYF
TRBV7-9	TRBD1	-	TRBJ1-2	TGTGCCAGCAGTCTCACGACAGGGCACGGCTACACCTTC	CASSLTTGHGYTF
TRBV11-3	TRBD1	-	TRBJ2-7	TGTGCCAGCAGCCGAAGGGGGAAGAATCCGGGACAGGGGAGCCACGAGCAGTACTTC	CASSRRGKNPGQGSHEQYF